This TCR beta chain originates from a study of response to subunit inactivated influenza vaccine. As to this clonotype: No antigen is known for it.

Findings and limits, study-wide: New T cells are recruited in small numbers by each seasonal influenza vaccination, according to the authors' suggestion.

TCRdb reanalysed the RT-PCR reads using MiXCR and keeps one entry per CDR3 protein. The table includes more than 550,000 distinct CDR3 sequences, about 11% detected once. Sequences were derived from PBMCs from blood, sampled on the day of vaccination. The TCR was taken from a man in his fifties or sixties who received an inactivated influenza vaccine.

The CDR3 DNA reads as TGTGCCTGGAGGACCGGGGGTGAAGCTTTCTTT. Translated: CAWRTGGEAFF. The V and J genes are TRBV30 and TRBJ1-1; tentatively, D is TRBD1 (5 bases). Trimming left V 3 bases short and J 7 bases short, with 9 bases between. This CDR3 spans 11 amino acids. Germline V CDR1 and CDR2: GTSNPN, SVGIG (reference sequence).